The 5 T cell receptor beta chains presented below share a single source sample, sequenced in a study of blood T cell repertoires in COVID-19. Sequencing was performed with immunoSEQ multiplex PCR; in TCRdb, only in-frame clones are kept and a portion is missing. The repertoire consists of some 270,000 clones, with about 90% occurring once and the leading ten covering 2.1%. Sequenced: peripheral blood. The source is a woman aged 60 to 75 with COVID-19, enrolled during active disease.

This clone was seen only a few times. V and J are TRBV7-3 and TRBJ2-2; 10 positions agree with TRBD1. CDR1 and CDR2 (germline): SGHTA, FQGTGA. V trimming: 5 bases; J trimming: 4 bases; junction bases outside the gene matches: 7. CDR3 size: 16 residues. This CDR3 is CASSPRQGAITGELFF. The CDR3 DNA is TGTGCCAGCAGCCCCAGACAGGGGGCGATCACCGGGGAGCTGTTTTTT. Full variable domain (remainder filled in from reference TRBV7-3 and TRBJ2-2): GAGVSQTPSNKVTEKGKYVELRCDPISGHTALYWYRQSLGQGPEFLIYFQGTGAADDSGLPNDRFFAVRPEGSVSTLKIQRTERGDSAVYLCASSPRQGAITGELFFGEGSRLTVL.

This sequence joins TRBV7-2 and TRBJ1-6, with D maybe TRBD1 (5 bases). V lost 7 bases to trimming and J lost 7 bases, with 20 bases between them. Germline CDR1 SGHTA, CDR2 FQGNSA. CDR3 length equals 16 residues. Here the CDR3 reads CASKVDSGRWNSPLHF. The CDR3 DNA reads as TGTGCCAGCAAAGTCGACTCAGGGAGGTGGAATTCACCCCTCCACTTT.

V and J are TRBV19 and TRBJ1-1, with D unresolved. The CDR3 spans 14 residues. Per the germline V gene, CDR1 is LNHDA and CDR2 is SQIVND (reference sequence). Trimming removed 3 bases at V and 3 bases at J, with 11 bases between. For the CDR3, the DNA is TGTGCCAGTAGTATTCAAGGTGGAGACACTGAAGCTTTCTTT. This gives the protein CASSIQGGDTEAFF.

CDR3 DNA: TGTGCCAGCAGCGTAGGGTCTGGGGGCGAAGGCTACACCTTC. This encodes CASSVGSGGEGYTF. The rearrangement uses TRBV9 and TRBJ1-2; D possibly corresponds to TRBD1 (6 bases). V gave up 0 bases and J gave up 8 bases, with 14 bases separating them. The CDR3 is 14 residues long. Germline CDR1 is SGDLS and CDR2 is YYNGEE. The whole variable domain, remainder taken from reference TRBV9 and TRBJ1-2, is DSGVTQTPKHLITATGQRVTLRCSPRSGDLSVYWYQQSLDQGLQFLIQYYNGEERAKGNILERFSAQQFPDLHSELNLSSLELGDSALYFCASSVGSGGEGYTFGSGTRLTVV.

The rearrangement links TRBV4-1 to TRBJ1-3; 7 bases are a match to TRBD1. The CDR3 loop spans 15 amino acids. Germline V gene data show CDR1 as MGHRA and CDR2 as YSYEKL. The ends lost 3 bases at V and 4 bases at J; junction bases unmatched: 6. The CDR3 is CASSHLTGYGNTIYF. The CDR3 DNA reads TGCGCCAGCAGCCATTTGACAGGGTACGGAAACACCATATATTTT.